Here is one T cell receptor beta chain with its context. Its target is not known. This entry belongs to a study of CXCR3-negative and CXCR3-positive naive CD8 T cells. Study findings and constraints: TRB CDR3s were more hydrophobic in CXCR3-positive than in CXCR3-negative naive cells.

A CD45RO-CCR7+CD27+CD95- profile was what naive CD8+ T cells displayed. The germline gives CDR1 SEHNR, CDR2 FQNEAQ (reference sequence). This CDR3 has 13 residues. The TRB cDNA libraries were prepared by 5' RACE with UMI labels. TCRdb reprocessed the 5' RACE reads; each CDR3 protein has one entry and no DNA is given. The sample data list roughly 130,000 distinct CDR3 sequences. The specimen sequenced was naive CXCR3+ CD8+ T cells from blood. As to subset: CD45RO-CCR7+CD27+CD95- naive CD8+ T cells expressing CXCR3 (TNR3+). V gene TRBV7-9 combines with J gene TRBJ2-5; TCRdb gives TRBD2 as the D gene, but with no DNA this cannot be confirmed. This clonotype was sampled from a human donor in good health. Some clones in this sample may be carry-over from other donors' samples. CDR3 protein: CASRLGAQETQYF.